This T cell receptor (beta chain) was recovered during a study of blood T cell repertoires in COVID-19. Study information: From the United States, Italy and Spain came samples of acute and convalescent COVID-19. The cDNA or gDNA used as material had been derived from T cells, B-cell-depleted T cells, or PBMCs.

Under the authors' procedure: Estimated nucleated cell counts came from reference gene primer amplification. Assay: immunoSEQ multiplex PCR; the TCRdb copy retains only in-frame clones and omits some. The DNA gave D and trimming, while V, J and clone size come from that table. Here the sample spans tens of thousands of clones, roughly nine tenths being singletons. This clone was detected a few times. Material for sequencing was peripheral blood. The sequence was collected from a male donor with acute or convalescent COVID-19.

DNA of the CDR3: TGTGCCACCAGCAGAGAGGGGCAGGGAAGCTCCTATAATTCACCCCTCCACTTT. Encoded protein: CATSREGQGSSYNSPLHF. The chain couples TRBV15 to TRBJ1-6; maybe TRBD1 (5 bases). Trimming stripped 0 bases from V and 0 bases from J, with 12 bases between. This CDR3 region has 18 residues. In germline, CDR1 is LNHNV, CDR2 YYDKDF (reference sequence).